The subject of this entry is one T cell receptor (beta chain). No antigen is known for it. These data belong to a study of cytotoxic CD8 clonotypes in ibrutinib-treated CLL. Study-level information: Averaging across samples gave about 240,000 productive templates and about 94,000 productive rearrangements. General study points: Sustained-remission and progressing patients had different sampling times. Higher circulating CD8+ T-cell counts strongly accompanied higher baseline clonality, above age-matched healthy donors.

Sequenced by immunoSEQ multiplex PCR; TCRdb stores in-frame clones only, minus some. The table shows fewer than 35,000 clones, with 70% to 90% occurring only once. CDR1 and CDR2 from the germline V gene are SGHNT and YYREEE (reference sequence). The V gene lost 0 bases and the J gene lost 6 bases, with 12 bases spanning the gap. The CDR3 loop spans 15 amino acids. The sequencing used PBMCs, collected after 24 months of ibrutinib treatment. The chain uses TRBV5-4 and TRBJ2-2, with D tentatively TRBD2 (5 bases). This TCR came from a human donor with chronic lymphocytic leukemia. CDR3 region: CASSLGFRESGELFF. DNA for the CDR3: TGTGCCAGCAGCTTGGGGTTTCGGGAATCCGGGGAGCTGTTTTTT.